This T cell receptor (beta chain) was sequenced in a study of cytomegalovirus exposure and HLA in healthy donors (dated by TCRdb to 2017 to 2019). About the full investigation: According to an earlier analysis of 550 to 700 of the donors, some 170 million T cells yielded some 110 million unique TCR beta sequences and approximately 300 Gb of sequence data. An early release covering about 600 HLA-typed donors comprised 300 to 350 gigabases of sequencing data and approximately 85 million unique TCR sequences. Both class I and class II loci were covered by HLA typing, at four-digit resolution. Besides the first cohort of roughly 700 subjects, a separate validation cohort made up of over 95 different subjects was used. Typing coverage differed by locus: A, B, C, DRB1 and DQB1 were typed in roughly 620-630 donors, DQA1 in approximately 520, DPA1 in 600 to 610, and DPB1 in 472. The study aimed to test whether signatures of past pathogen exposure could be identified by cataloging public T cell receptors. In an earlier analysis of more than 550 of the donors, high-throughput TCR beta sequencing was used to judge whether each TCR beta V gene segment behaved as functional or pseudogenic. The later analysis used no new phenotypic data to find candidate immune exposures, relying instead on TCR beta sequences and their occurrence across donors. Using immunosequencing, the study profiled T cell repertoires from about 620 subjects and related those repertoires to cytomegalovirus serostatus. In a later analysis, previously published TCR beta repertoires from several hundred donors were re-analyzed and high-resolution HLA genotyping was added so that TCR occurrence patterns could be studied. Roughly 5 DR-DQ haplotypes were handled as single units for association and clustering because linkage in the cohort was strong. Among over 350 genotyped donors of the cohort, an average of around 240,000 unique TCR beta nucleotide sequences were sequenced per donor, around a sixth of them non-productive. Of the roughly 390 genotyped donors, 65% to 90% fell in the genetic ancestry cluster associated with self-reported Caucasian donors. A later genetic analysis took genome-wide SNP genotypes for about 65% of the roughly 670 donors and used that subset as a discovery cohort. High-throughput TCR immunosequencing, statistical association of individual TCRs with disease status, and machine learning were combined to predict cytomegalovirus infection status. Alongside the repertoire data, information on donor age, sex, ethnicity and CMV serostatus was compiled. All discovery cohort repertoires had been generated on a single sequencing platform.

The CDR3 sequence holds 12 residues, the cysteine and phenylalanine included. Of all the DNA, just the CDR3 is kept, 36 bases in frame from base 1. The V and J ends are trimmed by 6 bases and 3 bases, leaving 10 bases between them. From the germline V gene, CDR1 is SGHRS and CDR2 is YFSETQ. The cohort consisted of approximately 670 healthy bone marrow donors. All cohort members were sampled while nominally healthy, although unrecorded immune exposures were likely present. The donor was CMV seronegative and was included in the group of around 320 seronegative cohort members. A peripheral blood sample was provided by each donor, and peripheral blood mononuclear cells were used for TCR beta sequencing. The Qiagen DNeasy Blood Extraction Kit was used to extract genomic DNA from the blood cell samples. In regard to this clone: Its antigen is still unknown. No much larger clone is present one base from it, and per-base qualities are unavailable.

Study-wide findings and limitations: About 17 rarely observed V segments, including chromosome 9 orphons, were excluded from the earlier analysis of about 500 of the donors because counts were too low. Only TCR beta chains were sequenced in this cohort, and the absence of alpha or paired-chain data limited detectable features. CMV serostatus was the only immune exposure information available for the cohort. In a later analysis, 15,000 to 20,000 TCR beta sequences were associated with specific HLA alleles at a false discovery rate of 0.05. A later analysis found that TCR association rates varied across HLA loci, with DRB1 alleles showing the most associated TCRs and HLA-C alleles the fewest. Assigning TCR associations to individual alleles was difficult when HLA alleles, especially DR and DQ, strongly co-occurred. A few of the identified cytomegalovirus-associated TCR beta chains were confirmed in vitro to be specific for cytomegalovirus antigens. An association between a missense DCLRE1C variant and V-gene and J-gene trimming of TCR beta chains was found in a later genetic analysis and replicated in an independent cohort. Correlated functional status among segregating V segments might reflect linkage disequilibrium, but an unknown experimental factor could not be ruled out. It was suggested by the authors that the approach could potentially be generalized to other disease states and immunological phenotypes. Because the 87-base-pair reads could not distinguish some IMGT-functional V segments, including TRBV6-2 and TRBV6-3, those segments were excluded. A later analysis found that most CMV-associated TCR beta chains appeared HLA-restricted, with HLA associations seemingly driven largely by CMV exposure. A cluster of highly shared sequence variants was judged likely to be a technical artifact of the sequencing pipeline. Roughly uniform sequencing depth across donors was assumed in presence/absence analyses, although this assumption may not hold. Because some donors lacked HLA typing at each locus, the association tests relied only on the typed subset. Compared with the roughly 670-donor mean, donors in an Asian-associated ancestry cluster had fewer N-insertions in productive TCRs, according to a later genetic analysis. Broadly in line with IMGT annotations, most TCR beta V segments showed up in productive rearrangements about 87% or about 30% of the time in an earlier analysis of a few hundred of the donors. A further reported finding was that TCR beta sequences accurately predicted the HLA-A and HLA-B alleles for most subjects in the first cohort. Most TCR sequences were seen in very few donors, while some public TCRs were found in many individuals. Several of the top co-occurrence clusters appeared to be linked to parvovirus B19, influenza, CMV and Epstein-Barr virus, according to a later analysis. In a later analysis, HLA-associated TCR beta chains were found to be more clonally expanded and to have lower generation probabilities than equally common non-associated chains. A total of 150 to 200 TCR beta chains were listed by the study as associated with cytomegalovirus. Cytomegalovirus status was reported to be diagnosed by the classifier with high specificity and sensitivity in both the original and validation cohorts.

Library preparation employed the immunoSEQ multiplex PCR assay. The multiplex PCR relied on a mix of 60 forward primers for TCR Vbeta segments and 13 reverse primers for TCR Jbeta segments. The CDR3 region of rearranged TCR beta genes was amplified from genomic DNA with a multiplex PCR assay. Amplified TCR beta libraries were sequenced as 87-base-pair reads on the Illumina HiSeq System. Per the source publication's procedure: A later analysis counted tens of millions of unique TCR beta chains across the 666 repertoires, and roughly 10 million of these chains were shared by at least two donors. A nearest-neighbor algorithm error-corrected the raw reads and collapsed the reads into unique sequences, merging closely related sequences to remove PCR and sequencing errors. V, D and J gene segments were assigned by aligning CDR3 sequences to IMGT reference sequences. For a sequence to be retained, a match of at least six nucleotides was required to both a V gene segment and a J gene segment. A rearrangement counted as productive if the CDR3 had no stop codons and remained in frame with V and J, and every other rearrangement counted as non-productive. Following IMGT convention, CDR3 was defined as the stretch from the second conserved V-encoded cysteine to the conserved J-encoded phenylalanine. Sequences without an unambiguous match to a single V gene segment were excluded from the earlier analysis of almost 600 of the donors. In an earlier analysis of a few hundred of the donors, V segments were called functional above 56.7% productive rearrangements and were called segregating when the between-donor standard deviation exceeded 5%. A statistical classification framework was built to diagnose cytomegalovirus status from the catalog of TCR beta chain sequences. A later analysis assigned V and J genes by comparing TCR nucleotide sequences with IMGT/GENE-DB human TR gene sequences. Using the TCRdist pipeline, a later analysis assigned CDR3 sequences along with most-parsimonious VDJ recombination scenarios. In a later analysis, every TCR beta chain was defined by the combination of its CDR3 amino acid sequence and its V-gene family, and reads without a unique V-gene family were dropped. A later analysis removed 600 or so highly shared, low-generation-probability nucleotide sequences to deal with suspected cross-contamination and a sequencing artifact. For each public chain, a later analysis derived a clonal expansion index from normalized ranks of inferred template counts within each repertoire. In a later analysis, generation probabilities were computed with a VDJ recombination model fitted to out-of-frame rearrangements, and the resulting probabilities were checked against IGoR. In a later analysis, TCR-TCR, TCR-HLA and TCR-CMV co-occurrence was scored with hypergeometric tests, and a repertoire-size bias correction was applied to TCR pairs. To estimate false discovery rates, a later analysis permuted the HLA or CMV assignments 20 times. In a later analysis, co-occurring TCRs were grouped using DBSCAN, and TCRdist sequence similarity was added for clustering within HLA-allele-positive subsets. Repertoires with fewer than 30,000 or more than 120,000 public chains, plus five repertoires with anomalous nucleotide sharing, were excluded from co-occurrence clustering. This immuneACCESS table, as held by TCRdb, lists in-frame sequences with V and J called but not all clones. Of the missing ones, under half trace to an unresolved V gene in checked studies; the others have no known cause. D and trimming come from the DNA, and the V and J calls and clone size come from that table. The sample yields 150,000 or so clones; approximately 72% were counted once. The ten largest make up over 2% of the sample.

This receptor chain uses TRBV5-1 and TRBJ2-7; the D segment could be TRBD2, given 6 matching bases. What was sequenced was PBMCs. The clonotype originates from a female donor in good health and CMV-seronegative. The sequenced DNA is TGCGCCAGCACGGGACTCTACTACGAGCAGTACTTC. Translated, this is CASTGLYYEQYF.